These 32 T cell receptor beta chains share one sample of origin, sequenced in a study of shared clonotypes between healthy human individuals. The data were produced by immunoSEQ multiplex PCR, yet TCRdb's version contains in-frame clones alone and is incomplete. Among 2 million to 2.5 million clones, under 95% were seen once, and the ten largest hold around 0.38%. The sample consisted of naive CD4+ T cells from PBMCs. The subset: CD45RA+ positively selected. The receptors were sampled from a man aged 18 to 35 in good health. Some clones in this sample may be carry-over from other donors' samples.

Notes on this clone: This specimen includes other DNA sequences encoding the same CDR3. V usage is TRBV6-4 and J usage is TRBJ1-5; TRBD1 might be the D (5 bases). The CDR3 is 13 amino acids. The V and J ends lost 3 bases and 2 bases respectively, with 5 bases between them. Per the germline V gene, CDR1 is MRHNA and CDR2 is SNTAGT. The CDR3 reads CASSEGGNQPQHF. The CDR3 bases are TGTGCCAGCAGTGAAGGGGGCAATCAGCCCCAGCATTTT.

This clone was observed a handful of times. The rearrangement links TRBV5-1 to TRBJ1-4; TRBD1 is a possible D gene (6 bases). This CDR3 has 14 amino acids. Looked up from germline, CDR1 is SGHRS and CDR2 is YFSETQ. The ends were cut back, 6 bases at V and 3 bases at J, with 12 bases in the middle. The CDR3 DNA follows: TGCGCCAGCACCACGGGGGCCGCTAATGAAAAACTGTTTTTT. This gives the protein CASTTGAANEKLFF.

The chain is built from TRBV11-1 and TRBJ1-2; D gene ambiguous. The CDR3 loop spans 15 amino acids. Trimming took 4 bases from V and 7 from J, leaving 19 bases between them. Germline V CDR1 and CDR2: SGHAT, FQDESV (reference sequence). The CDR3 protein is CASSSPGGLFGGYTF. In nucleotides, the CDR3 is TGTGCCAGCAGCTCACCCGGAGGGCTGTTTGGTGGCTACACCTTC.

The rearrangement joins TRBV9 to TRBJ2-1, with TRBD2 matching over 9 bases. The CDR3 consists of 15 residues. Germline assignment: CDR1 SGDLS and CDR2 YYNGEE. J was trimmed by 5 bases and V by 4 bases; bases with no gene match: 7. CDR3 loop: CASSRTAGGDNEQFF. The CDR3 nucleotides are TGTGCCAGCAGCCGGACGGCGGGAGGGGACAATGAGCAGTTCTTC.

In DNA, the CDR3 is TGTGCCTGGAGTGTAGATTGGTCGGGATATCTAGCCAAAAACATTCAGTACTTC. Translating it yields CAWSVDWSGYLAKNIQYF. The chain employs TRBV30 and TRBJ2-4; a possible D gene is TRBD2 (5 bases). The CDR3 is 18 amino acids. V was cut by 0 bases and J by 0 bases, with 18 bases left in between. Germline loops: CDR1 GTSNPN, CDR2 SVGIG (reference sequence).

The CDR3 region has the DNA TGTGCCAGCAGTGCCCAGGGGATGTTGAATGAAAAACTGTTTTTT. Translation: CASSAQGMLNEKLFF. V gene TRBV28 combines with J gene TRBJ1-4; tentative D call: TRBD1 (6 bases). In germline, CDR1 is MDHEN, CDR2 SYDVKM. The CDR3 sequence is 15 residues long. The V end lost 5 bases, the J end lost 5 bases, and 15 bases lay between the germline ends.

This chain uses TRBV30 with TRBJ2-1, with TRBD2 identical over 13 bases. From germline, CDR1 is GTSNPN and CDR2 SVGIG (reference sequence). The V and J ends lost 2 bases and 8 bases, in that order; junction bases with no gene match: 6. This CDR3 contains 15 residues. The CDR3: CAWSWTSGSGDEQFF. As DNA, the CDR3 is TGTGCCTGGAGTTGGACTAGCGGGAGTGGGGATGAGCAGTTCTTC.

The chain recombines TRBV7-9 with TRBJ2-6; no reliable D call. This CDR3 comprises 13 residues. In germline, CDR1 is SEHNR, CDR2 FQNEAQ (reference sequence). The V end was cut by 8 bases, the J end by 2 bases, with 7 bases between. CDR3 sequence reads: CASSPPGANVLTF. CDR3 nucleotide sequence: TGTGCCAGCTCCCCCCCTGGGGCCAACGTCCTGACTTTC. Variable domain in full (rest from reference TRBV7-9 and TRBJ2-6): DTGVSQNPRHKITKRGQNVTFRCDPISEHNRLYWYRQTLGQGPEFLTYFQNEAQLEKSRLLSDRFSAERPKGSFSTLEIQRTEQGDSAMYLCASSPPGANVLTFGAGSRLTVL.

V usage is TRBV25-1 and J usage is TRBJ1-6; D is unresolved. CDR3 length: 13 residues. Trimming pared 3 bases from V and 10 bases from J, leaving 10 bases between. CDR1 and CDR2 (germline): MGHDK, SYGVNS. CDR3: CASSEGQLSPLHF. The CDR3 DNA sequence: TGTGCCAGCAGTGAGGGTCAGCTATCACCCCTCCACTTT.

The chain combines TRBV7-9 with TRBJ2-5; 7 bases line up with TRBD1. The J call may be in error: the DNA end matches TRBJ2-7 better. The CDR3 runs to 14 residues. Germline V gene data show CDR1 as SEHNR and CDR2 as FQNEAQ (reference sequence). The chain's CDR3 is CASSLSDRTYEQYF. The CDR3 DNA reads as TGTGCCAGCAGCTTATCGGACAGGACCTACGAGCAGTACTTC.

V usage is TRBV7-9 and J usage is TRBJ1-1; tentatively, D is TRBD1 (5 bases). CDR3 size: 13 residues. Germline V CDR1 and CDR2: SEHNR, FQNEAQ (reference sequence). V lost 5 bases to trimming and J lost 4 bases, with 11 bases between them. In nucleotides, the CDR3 is TGTGCCAGCAGCAAAATCCAGGGCACTGAAGCTTTCTTT. It is translated as CASSKIQGTEAFF.

The genes are TRBV18 and TRBJ1-2, with no clear D. Between the trimmed V and J ends, which lost 0 bases and 3 bases, there was a span of 14 bases. Germline V gene lookup returns CDR1 KGHSH and CDR2 LQKENI. The CDR3 is 16 amino acids. CDR3 nucleotide sequence: TGTGCCAGCTCACCACCGGATGACCGGAGGTACTATGGCTACACCTTC. Protein product: CASSPPDDRRYYGYTF.

This clone occurred a few times. The rearrangement links TRBV6-6 to TRBJ1-2, with unresolved D. V gave up 4 bases and J gave up 5 bases, with 14 bases separating them. Germline V gene data show CDR1 as MNHNY and CDR2 as SVGAGI (reference sequence). There are 14 residues in the CDR3. The CDR3 nucleotides are TGTGCCAGCAGTTCCAGGACCGCTGGGTATGGCTACACCTTC. Its translation: CASSSRTAGYGYTF.

The chain combines TRBV7-9 with TRBJ2-2; tentatively, D is TRBD1 (5 bases). This CDR3 spans 19 amino acids. Deletions cut 4 bases from V and 1 base from J, with 22 bases between. The germline CDR1 and CDR2 sequences are SEHNR and FQNEAQ (reference sequence). The CDR3 DNA sequence: TGTGCCAGCAGCTCGCGAAGCCAGACTGAGGACATGAACACCGGGGAGCTGTTTTTT. As protein: CASSSRSQTEDMNTGELFF.

The chain joins TRBV11-2 to TRBJ1-1; unclear D gene. Germline V lookup: CDR1 SGHAT, CDR2 FQNNGV. The V gene lost 1 base and the J gene lost 11 bases, with 14 bases spanning the gap. The CDR3 consists of 13 residues. CDR3 sequence: CASSLVRNPGAFF. The CDR3 region has the DNA TGTGCCAGCAGCTTAGTAAGGAACCCGGGGGCTTTCTTT.

The V call is TRBV6-1, the J call TRBJ2-3; 9 nucleotides match TRBD1. The CDR3 consists of 16 residues. J lost 3 bases, V lost 4 bases, and 8 bases had no gene match. Per the germline V gene, CDR1 is MNHNS and CDR2 is SASEGT. The CDR3 protein is CASSGHRGLGTDTQYF. CDR3 sequence (DNA): TGTGCCAGCAGTGGTCACAGGGGGCTGGGGACAGATACGCAGTATTTT.

This chain connects TRBV11-2 to TRBJ2-6; D is unclear. The CDR3 is 17 residues long. The germline V and J ends were trimmed by 4 bases and 7 bases, with 20 bases remaining between them. From germline, CDR1 is SGHAT and CDR2 FQNNGV. This chain's CDR3 is CASSSTVTALRANVLTF. The DNA of the CDR3 is TGTGCCAGCAGCTCCACGGTGACTGCCCTTCGAGCCAACGTCCTGACTTTC.

This chain connects TRBV28 to TRBJ1-1, with TRBD1 matching 8 bases. This CDR3 has 16 amino acids. Germline CDR1 reads MDHEN; CDR2 reads SYDVKM. With V trimmed by 6 bases and J by 1 base, 10 bases remained unmatched. The CDR3 here is CASSPAPGTGNTEAFF. The CDR3 coding sequence is TGTGCCAGCAGCCCCGCCCCCGGGACAGGGAACACTGAAGCTTTCTTT. The whole variable domain, remainder taken from reference TRBV28 and TRBJ1-1, is DVKVTQSSRYLVKRTGEKVFLECVQDMDHENMFWYRQDPGLGLRLIYFSYDVKMKEKGDIPEGYSVSREKKERFSLILESASTNQTSMYLCASSPAPGTGNTEAFFGQGTRLTVV.

The chain couples TRBV7-3 to TRBJ2-3, with D unresolved. This CDR3 contains 15 residues. Germline lookup yields CDR1 SGHTA and CDR2 FQGTGA. Trimming cost V 0 bases and J 0 bases, with 7 bases left between them. CDR3 in amino acids: CASSLTGISTDTQYF. DNA of the CDR3: TGTGCCAGCAGCTTAACGGGGATAAGCACAGATACGCAGTATTTT. The full variable domain, in which reference TRBV7-3 and TRBJ2-3 provide the parts outside the CDR3, is GAGVSQTPSNKVTEKGKYVELRCDPISGHTALYWYRQSLGQGPEFLIYFQGTGAADDSGLPNDRFFAVRPEGSVSTLKIQRTERGDSAVYLCASSLTGISTDTQYFGPGTRLTVL.

Comment on this clone: This sample also contains other DNA sequences that code for the same CDR3. This chain uses TRBV6-4 with TRBJ2-3; D is unresolved. This CDR3 is built from 12 residues. V was clipped by 0 bases and J by 3 bases, with 1 base between them. Germline V gene lookup returns CDR1 MRHNA and CDR2 SNTAGT. The CDR3 DNA sequence: TGTGCCAGCAGTGACTCGACAGATACGCAGTATTTT. Its translation: CASSDSTDTQYF.

The chain recombines TRBV7-9 with TRBJ2-7, with 10 positions matching TRBD2. The V and J ends lost 3 bases and 7 bases, in that order; junction bases with no gene match: 6. The CDR3 has 14 amino acids. The germline V gene has CDR1 SEHNR and CDR2 FQNEAQ (reference sequence). Written as DNA, the CDR3 is TGTGCCAGCAGCTTTCCGACACTAGCGGGGGAGCAGTACTTC. Its protein is CASSFPTLAGEQYF.

CDR3 sequence (DNA): TGTGCCAGCAGCCCACAGGGGCTTGGTGAAAAACTGTTTTTT. Amino acids: CASSPQGLGEKLFF. The V and J genes are TRBV5-8 and TRBJ1-4; 7 bases align to TRBD1. The CDR3 consists of 14 residues. J gave up 7 bases and V 4 bases, and 7 bases lay outside the gene matches. The germline CDR1 and CDR2 sequences are SGHTS and YDEGEE. Using reference TRBV5-8 and TRBJ1-4 for the parts outside the CDR3, the full variable domain is EAGVTQSPTHLIKTRGQQATLRCSPISGHTSVYWYQQALGLGLQFLLWYDEGEERNRGNFPPRFSGRQFPNYSSELNVNALELEDSALYLCASSPQGLGEKLFFGSGTQLSVL.

This clone came up once. CDR3 in amino acids: CAISDSRDGSYEQYF. The CDR3 nucleotides are TGTGCCATCAGTGATAGTCGGGACGGCTCCTACGAGCAGTACTTC. The J gene is TRBJ2-7, the V gene TRBV10-3, with D perhaps assigned TRBD1 or TRBD2 (5 bases each). CDR3 length: 15 amino acids. Trimming pared 3 bases from V and 0 bases from J, leaving 12 bases between. Germline V gives CDR1 ENHRY, CDR2 SYGVKD.

This rearrangement joins TRBV6-5 to TRBJ2-1, with 8 bases matching TRBD1. With 6 bases clipped from V and 8 bases from J, the junction kept 12 bases outside the gene matches. CDR3 length: 15 residues. Germline-derived CDR1 and CDR2 are MNHEY and SVGAGI. This CDR3 is CASSPLGQGAYEQFF. For the CDR3, the DNA is TGTGCCAGCAGCCCCCTCGGACAGGGCGCGTATGAGCAGTTCTTC.

This sequence joins TRBV29-1 and TRBJ2-3; 14 bases map to TRBD2. V was pared by 7 bases and J by 0 bases, with 9 bases of the junction left unmatched. The CDR3 runs 17 residues. CDR1 SQVTM and CDR2 ANQGSEA come from the germline V gene. DNA of the CDR3: TGCAGCGCTACTGGGACTAGCGGGAGTTTAAGCACAGATACGCAGTATTTT. Residues: CSATGTSGSLSTDTQYF.

The gene calls are TRBV5-4 and TRBJ1-3; a weak D match, TRBD1 (6 bases). V was cut by 4 bases and J by 3 bases, with 11 bases left in between. Looked up from germline, CDR1 is SGHNT and CDR2 is YYREEE (reference sequence). This CDR3 contains 14 residues. The CDR3 nucleotides are TGTGCCAGCAGCCCAGGGGTGGTTGGAAACACCATATATTTT. Protein product: CASSPGVVGNTIYF.

The chain combines TRBV6-1 with TRBJ2-3, with TRBD1 as a possible D gene (6 bases). Trimming took 11 bases from V and 3 from J, leaving 18 bases between them. Germline CDR1 and CDR2: MNHNS and SASEGT. The length of the CDR3 is 14 residues. CDR3 DNA sequence: TGTGCCGCCCTTGACAGGACTCGGACAGATACGCAGTATTTT. Encoded protein: CAALDRTRTDTQYF.

Details on this clone: This specimen includes other DNA sequences encoding the same CDR3. The J gene is TRBJ1-2, the V gene TRBV28; no firm D call. Per germline, CDR1 MDHEN and CDR2 SYDVKM. V lost 2 bases to trimming and J lost 0 bases, with 7 bases between them. The CDR3 spans 14 residues. The CDR3 is CASSLDAANYGYTF. The DNA for the CDR3 is TGTGCCAGCAGTTTAGATGCGGCTAACTATGGCTACACCTTC.

This chain links TRBV6-6 with TRBJ2-3; 8 positions match TRBD2. Per the germline V gene, CDR1 is MNHNY and CDR2 is SVGAGI (reference sequence). The CDR3 consists of 15 residues. V lost 7 bases to trimming and J lost 2 bases; unmatched junction nucleotides: 8. The CDR3 DNA sequence: TGTGCCAGCACCAGACTAGCGTCCCCCACAGATACGCAGTATTTT. It yields the protein CASTRLASPTDTQYF.

This chain uses TRBV11-2 with TRBJ2-6; 8 bases map to TRBD1. Trimming removed 5 bases from V and 5 bases from J; junction bases left unmatched: 8. The CDR3 runs to 16 residues. CDR1 is SGHAT, CDR2 FQNNGV, per germline. The CDR3 here is CASSPGQGLRANVLTF. The CDR3 DNA sequence: TGTGCCAGCAGCCCCGGACAGGGCCTCCGGGCCAACGTCCTGACTTTC.

This chain joins TRBV5-4 and TRBJ2-7, with a tentative D call TRBD2 (5 bases). The CDR3 has 15 amino acids. Germline CDR1 is SGHNT and CDR2 is YYREEE (reference sequence). The V end lost 0 bases, the J end lost 0 bases, and 10 bases lay between the germline ends. Here the CDR3 DNA reads TGTGCCAGCAGCTTGGAGTTAGGGAGCTCCTACGAGCAGTACTTC. It is translated as CASSLELGSSYEQYF.

The chain has TRBV18 and TRBJ2-3; tentative D call: TRBD1 (5 bases). CDR3 length: 14 amino acids. V was trimmed by 6 bases and J by 8 bases, leaving 18 bases between them. Germline CDR1 and CDR2: KGHSH and LQKENI. The CDR3 sequence is CASSPGGAASTQYF. As DNA, the CDR3 is TGTGCCAGCTCCCCCGGTGGGGCCGCAAGTACGCAGTATTTT.